A selection of T cell receptor beta chains follows, all from one sample in a study of blood T cell repertoires in COVID-19. Clones were read by immunoSEQ multiplex PCR, and TCRdb kept only the in-frame ones, dropping some. The sample contains 22,000 or so clones, more than 85% of which appear only once. The sequencing sample was made of peripheral blood. The receptors here all came from a woman in her sixties with active COVID-19. CDR3s include the opening cysteine and the closing phenylalanine or tryptophan. Each record gives: V gene, J gene, D gene, clone size, CDR3 DNA, CDR3 protein. A D gene is named only where the DNA matches it firmly. Size is stated for part of the rows, as once, few or many counts, or as a class when the clone is expanded.

v_gene: TRBV7-8
j_gene: TRBJ2-1
d_gene: TRBD1
abundance: -
CDR3nt: TGTGCCAGCAGCCCCCCTTACAGGGGAAATGAGCAGTTCTTC
CDR3aa: CASSPPYRGNEQFF

v_gene: TRBV7-8
j_gene: TRBJ2-3
d_gene: -
abundance: few
CDR3nt: TGTGCCAGCAGCTTACGGCGGGGCAGCACAGATACGCAGTATTTT
CDR3aa: CASSLRRGSTDTQYF

v_gene: TRBV14
j_gene: TRBJ1-1
d_gene: TRBD1
abundance: -
CDR3nt: TGTGCCAGCAGCCAAAGACAGGGAAGTCCAAACACTGAAGCTTTCTTT
CDR3aa: CASSQRQGSPNTEAFF

v_gene: TRBV25-1
j_gene: TRBJ1-2
d_gene: TRBD1
abundance: -
CDR3nt: TGTGCCAGCAGTGAGCCACAGGGGGCAAACTATGGCTACACCTTC
CDR3aa: CASSEPQGANYGYTF

v_gene: TRBV6-5
j_gene: TRBJ2-2
d_gene: -
abundance: -
CDR3nt: TGTGCCAGCAGCCAGTCTTCGAACACCGGGGAGCTGTTTTTT
CDR3aa: CASSQSSNTGELFF

v_gene: TRBV14
j_gene: TRBJ2-2
d_gene: TRBD1
abundance: -
CDR3nt: TGTGCCAGCAGCCGACCAACAGGGGGAACCACCGGGGAGCTGTTTTTT
CDR3aa: CASSRPTGGTTGELFF

v_gene: TRBV7-7
j_gene: TRBJ2-5
d_gene: -
abundance: -
CDR3nt: TGTGCCAGCAGCTTAGTTGGCGGAGTCCAAGAGACCCAGTACTTC
CDR3aa: CASSLVGGVQETQYF

v_gene: TRBV12-5
j_gene: TRBJ1-2
d_gene: -
abundance: -
CDR3nt: TGTGCTAGTGGTTTGGGGGAGGGGCGCTATGGCTACACCTTC
CDR3aa: CASGLGEGRYGYTF

v_gene: TRBV6-2/TRBV6-3
j_gene: TRBJ2-1
d_gene: TRBD2
abundance: -
CDR3nt: TGTGCCAGCAGTTTAGCGGGGACTAACTACAATGAGCAGTTCTTC
CDR3aa: CASSLAGTNYNEQFF

v_gene: TRBV2
j_gene: TRBJ2-5
d_gene: TRBD2
abundance: -
CDR3nt: TGTGCCAGCATGGGCGGGGGAAGGGAGACCCAGTACTTC
CDR3aa: CASMGGGRETQYF

v_gene: TRBV10-3
j_gene: TRBJ2-1
d_gene: -
abundance: -
CDR3nt: TGTGCCATCAGTGAAGACCGGGACATCGCTTCAATGGAGCAGTTCTTC
CDR3aa: CAISEDRDIASMEQFF

v_gene: TRBV7-9
j_gene: TRBJ2-5
d_gene: -
abundance: -
CDR3nt: TGTGCCAGCAGCTTTTACTCCCAAGATAGGGGGACCCAGTACTTC
CDR3aa: CASSFYSQDRGTQYF

v_gene: TRBV12-3/TRBV12-4
j_gene: TRBJ1-6
d_gene: -
abundance: -
CDR3nt: TGTGCCAGCAGTCAGGGTCGGTCACCCCTCCACTTT
CDR3aa: CASSQGRSPLHF

v_gene: TRBV15
j_gene: TRBJ2-2
d_gene: -
abundance: -
CDR3nt: TGTGCCACCGGGCTGGGAGGGGGTAGGAGGGAGCTGTTTTTT
CDR3aa: CATGLGGGRRELFF

v_gene: TRBV5-1
j_gene: TRBJ1-2
d_gene: -
abundance: -
CDR3nt: TGCGCCAGCAGCCAATCCGGGTGGGAGAACTATGGCTACACCTTC
CDR3aa: CASSQSGWENYGYTF

v_gene: TRBV3-1/TRBV3-2
j_gene: TRBJ1-2
d_gene: TRBD1
abundance: -
CDR3nt: TGTGCCAGCAGCCGCCCGGGACAGGGTTCCTATGGCTACACCTTC
CDR3aa: CASSRPGQGSYGYTF

v_gene: TRBV2
j_gene: TRBJ1-3
d_gene: TRBD1
abundance: -
CDR3nt: TGTGCCAGCAGTTCCACCAGACAGGGATATAATGGAAACACCATATATTTT
CDR3aa: CASSSTRQGYNGNTIYF

v_gene: TRBV29-1
j_gene: TRBJ2-1
d_gene: TRBD1
abundance: -
CDR3nt: TGCAGCCTATTTCCCGAGGACAGGGCCAATGAGCAGTTCTTC
CDR3aa: CSLFPEDRANEQFF

v_gene: TRBV25-1
j_gene: TRBJ2-3
d_gene: TRBD2
abundance: -
CDR3nt: TGTGCCAGCAGTGCCCCGGCCAAAGCGGGGGGGTTAACAGATACGCAGTATTTT
CDR3aa: CASSAPAKAGGLTDTQYF

v_gene: TRBV7-8
j_gene: TRBJ2-3
d_gene: TRBD2
abundance: -
CDR3nt: TGTGCCAGCAGCTTAGGGTTCGGGAGGGCAGATACGCAGTATTTT
CDR3aa: CASSLGFGRADTQYF

v_gene: TRBV4-1
j_gene: TRBJ1-2
d_gene: TRBD1
abundance: -
CDR3nt: TGCGCCAGCAGCCTGAACCGGGACAGGGGGCTTGGATATGGCTACACCTTC
CDR3aa: CASSLNRDRGLGYGYTF

v_gene: TRBV30
j_gene: TRBJ2-7
d_gene: -
abundance: -
CDR3nt: TGTGCCTGGAGCGCTCGGGAGCGCGCCGCCTACGAGCAGTACTTC
CDR3aa: CAWSARERAAYEQYF

v_gene: TRBV10-3
j_gene: TRBJ1-3
d_gene: -
abundance: -
CDR3nt: TGTGCCATCAGTGAGTCCGGAGTCTCTGGAAACACCATATATTTT
CDR3aa: CAISESGVSGNTIYF

v_gene: TRBV5-8
j_gene: TRBJ1-1
d_gene: TRBD1
abundance: once
CDR3nt: TGTGCCAGCAACTTGTGGCCACAGGGGGCCACTGAAGCTTTCTTT
CDR3aa: CASNLWPQGATEAFF

v_gene: TRBV10-3
j_gene: TRBJ1-5
d_gene: TRBD1
abundance: -
CDR3nt: TGTGCCATCAGTGATGGACAGGGGGCAAATCAGCCCCAGCATTTT
CDR3aa: CAISDGQGANQPQHF

v_gene: TRBV10-3
j_gene: TRBJ1-2
d_gene: -
abundance: -
CDR3nt: TGTGCCATCTGCGCCGAGCCCTCTTTTAACTATGGCTACACCTTC
CDR3aa: CAICAEPSFNYGYTF

v_gene: TRBV3-1/TRBV3-2
j_gene: TRBJ1-1
d_gene: TRBD1
abundance: -
CDR3nt: TGTGCCAGCAGCTTTGGGACAGCCGAAGCTTTCTTT
CDR3aa: CASSFGTAEAFF

v_gene: TRBV6-6
j_gene: TRBJ2-2
d_gene: -
abundance: -
CDR3nt: TGTGCCAGCAGCTATCAGGGCAGGGTTAACACCGGGGAGCTGTTTTTT
CDR3aa: CASSYQGRVNTGELFF

v_gene: TRBV5-1
j_gene: TRBJ2-3
d_gene: -
abundance: -
CDR3nt: TGCGCCAGCAGCCCACGGACTACGGGGGATACGCAGTATTTT
CDR3aa: CASSPRTTGDTQYF

v_gene: TRBV7-3
j_gene: TRBJ1-1
d_gene: TRBD1
abundance: -
CDR3nt: TGTGCCAGCAGCTCAACAGGGGGTGAAGCTTTCTTT
CDR3aa: CASSSTGGEAFF

v_gene: TRBV19
j_gene: TRBJ2-5
d_gene: -
abundance: -
CDR3nt: TGTGCCAGTAGTATAGGTCCGGGCCAAGAGACCCAGTACTTC
CDR3aa: CASSIGPGQETQYF

v_gene: TRBV15
j_gene: TRBJ1-5
d_gene: -
abundance: few
CDR3nt: TGTGCCACCAGCAGAGCGGTGGGGGCGAGTCAGCCCCAGCATTTT
CDR3aa: CATSRAVGASQPQHF

v_gene: TRBV5-1
j_gene: TRBJ2-7
d_gene: -
abundance: once
CDR3nt: TGCGCCAGCAGCTTACAAGGCGGGACCTACGAGCAGTACTTC
CDR3aa: CASSLQGGTYEQYF

v_gene: TRBV20-1
j_gene: TRBJ1-1
d_gene: -
abundance: -
CDR3nt: TGCAGTGCCATACTGTACACTGAAGCTTTCTTT
CDR3aa: CSAILYTEAFF

v_gene: TRBV18
j_gene: TRBJ1-2
d_gene: -
abundance: -
CDR3nt: TGTGCCAGCTCACCACTTGCTGAAGCTGGCTACACCTTC
CDR3aa: CASSPLAEAGYTF

v_gene: TRBV27
j_gene: TRBJ1-5
d_gene: TRBD1
abundance: -
CDR3nt: TGTGCCAGCAGTGCAGGGGGCTTTGTTCAGCCCCAGCATTTT
CDR3aa: CASSAGGFVQPQHF

v_gene: TRBV5-1
j_gene: TRBJ2-7
d_gene: TRBD2
abundance: -
CDR3nt: TGCGCCAGCAGCTTATCGACTAGCGGGGTCGAGCAGTACTTC
CDR3aa: CASSLSTSGVEQYF

v_gene: TRBV6-5
j_gene: TRBJ2-1
d_gene: TRBD2
abundance: -
CDR3nt: TGTGCCAGTACTCGGGGGGGGCAGGGTGAGCAGTTCTTC
CDR3aa: CASTRGGQGEQFF

v_gene: TRBV15
j_gene: TRBJ2-5
d_gene: -
abundance: -
CDR3nt: TGTGCCACCAGCAGAGATGGCGAAGGGGTGAAGACCCAGTACTTC
CDR3aa: CATSRDGEGVKTQYF

v_gene: TRBV5-1
j_gene: TRBJ1-4
d_gene: -
abundance: -
CDR3nt: TGCGCCAGCAGCCTATCGGGGGACGGTGAAAAACTGTTTTTT
CDR3aa: CASSLSGDGEKLFF

v_gene: TRBV2
j_gene: TRBJ1-1
d_gene: TRBD1
abundance: few
CDR3nt: TGTGCCAGCAGTATTGACAGGGGGCTGGGTGATACTGAAGCTTTCTTT
CDR3aa: CASSIDRGLGDTEAFF

v_gene: TRBV19
j_gene: TRBJ2-6
d_gene: -
abundance: -
CDR3nt: TGTGCCAGTTCCGGAACTAGGACGGCTGTCCTTGCCAACGTCCTGACTTTC
CDR3aa: CASSGTRTAVLANVLTF

v_gene: TRBV6-1
j_gene: TRBJ1-1
d_gene: TRBD1
abundance: -
CDR3nt: TGTGCCAGCAGTGAAGCAGCGACAGGGGCAGGTTTAGCTTTCTTT
CDR3aa: CASSEAATGAGLAFF

v_gene: TRBV10-3
j_gene: TRBJ1-1
d_gene: TRBD1
abundance: -
CDR3nt: TGTGCCATCAGTGAGTCCGGGACAGGGAAGAGCACTGAAGCTTTCTTT
CDR3aa: CAISESGTGKSTEAFF

v_gene: TRBV27
j_gene: TRBJ1-4
d_gene: TRBD1
abundance: -
CDR3nt: TGTGCCAGCAGTCGGGACAGGGGATCGAGTGAAAAACTGTTTTTT
CDR3aa: CASSRDRGSSEKLFF

v_gene: TRBV19
j_gene: TRBJ2-4
d_gene: TRBD2
abundance: -
CDR3nt: TGTGCCAGTAGTATGTCCGGGTGGCTAGCGGGGGGGAGACTAGCCAAAAACATTCAGTACTTC
CDR3aa: CASSMSGWLAGGRLAKNIQYF

v_gene: TRBV3-1/TRBV3-2
j_gene: TRBJ1-5
d_gene: -
abundance: -
CDR3nt: TGTGCCAGCAGCCAAGCAGGGTTCAATCAGCCCCAGCATTTT
CDR3aa: CASSQAGFNQPQHF

v_gene: TRBV19
j_gene: TRBJ1-2
d_gene: -
abundance: once
CDR3nt: TGTGCCAGTAGACCCCAGGGGAACTATGGCTACACCTTC
CDR3aa: CASRPQGNYGYTF

v_gene: TRBV5-1
j_gene: TRBJ2-1
d_gene: TRBD1
abundance: -
CDR3nt: TGCGCCAGCAGCTTGACCACCGGGACAGGGGGGAGTGAGCAGTTCTTC
CDR3aa: CASSLTTGTGGSEQFF

v_gene: TRBV18
j_gene: TRBJ1-6
d_gene: -
abundance: -
CDR3nt: TGTGCCAGCTCACCTTACTCCCTGGCCTATAATTCACCCCTCCACTTT
CDR3aa: CASSPYSLAYNSPLHF

v_gene: TRBV18
j_gene: TRBJ2-1
d_gene: TRBD2
abundance: -
CDR3nt: TGTGCCAGCTCACCAGGCGGGGGTCCCTACAATGAGCAGTTCTTC
CDR3aa: CASSPGGGPYNEQFF